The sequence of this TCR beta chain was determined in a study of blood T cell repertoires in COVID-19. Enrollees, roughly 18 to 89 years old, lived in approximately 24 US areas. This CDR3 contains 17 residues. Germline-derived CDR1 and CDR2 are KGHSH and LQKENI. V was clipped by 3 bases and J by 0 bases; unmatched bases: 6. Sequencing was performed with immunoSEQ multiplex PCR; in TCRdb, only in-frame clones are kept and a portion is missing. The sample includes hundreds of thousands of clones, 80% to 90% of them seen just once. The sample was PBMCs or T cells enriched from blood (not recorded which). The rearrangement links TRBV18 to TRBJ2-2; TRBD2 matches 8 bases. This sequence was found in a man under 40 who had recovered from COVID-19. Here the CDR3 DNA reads TGTGCCAGCTCACCCCCAATAGCGGGAACGAACACCGGGGAGCTGTTTTTT. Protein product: CASSPPIAGTNTGELFF.